The 17 T cell receptor beta chains in this list originate from one sample, sequenced in a study of patients and donors after allogeneic stem cell transplantation. MiXCR was run by TCRdb on the RT-PCR reads, yielding one entry per CDR3 protein. The table has approximately 250,000 distinct CDR3 sequences, 13% to 15% seen once; the top ten hold around 10%. Material for sequencing was blood, either unsorted or a sorted T cell fraction (not recorded which). The source is a human donor who was either an allogeneic HSCT recipient or a stem cell or donor lymphocyte infusion donor (not recorded which). It is not recorded whose cells these are; they may come from a transplant donor.

The CDR3 region is CASSQDPTETQYF. DNA of the CDR3: TGTGCCAGCAGCCAAGATCCGACAGAGACCCAGTACTTC. The J gene is TRBJ2-5, the V gene TRBV3-1; no clear D. Germline assignment: CDR1 LGHDT and CDR2 YNNKEL (reference sequence). With 0 bases removed from V and 4 bases from J, the gap between germline ends came to 6 bases. CDR3 length equals 13 residues.

CDR3 loop: CASSTRDRGTEAFF. DNA of the CDR3: TGCGCCAGCAGCACCCGGGACAGGGGGACTGAAGCTTTCTTT. V usage is TRBV10-2 and J usage is TRBJ1-1, with TRBD1 matching over 11 bases. CDR3 length equals 14 residues. From germline, CDR1 is WSHSY and CDR2 SAAADI. Trimming cost V 6 bases and J 5 bases; bases outside gene matches: 5.

This clonotype was observed a handful of times. The gene calls are TRBV12-3 or TRBV12-4 and TRBJ2-3, with 8 bases fitting TRBD1. After removal of 5 bases from V and 7 bases from J, the junction contained 11 bases not matched to a gene. This CDR3 is built from 15 residues. The CDR3 spells CASSEQQGVRNTQYF. The CDR3 nucleotides are TGTGCCAGCAGTGAACAACAGGGGGTCAGAAATACGCAGTATTTT.

The chain couples TRBV9 to TRBJ2-3, with a tentative D call TRBD2 (5 bases). This CDR3 region has 15 residues. Trimming cost V 1 base and J 6 bases, with 15 bases left between them. Germline V lookup: CDR1 SGDLS, CDR2 YYNGEE. This CDR3 is CASSVLPSRTDTQYF. CDR3 coding DNA: TGTGCCAGCAGCGTACTTCCTAGCCGGACCGATACGCAGTATTTT.

This clonotype occurred a few times. The chain recombines TRBV20-1 with TRBJ2-3, with a tentative D call TRBD2 (5 bases). This CDR3 has 15 amino acids. Trimming took 0 bases from V and 0 from J, leaving 10 bases between them. The germline V gene has CDR1 DFQATT and CDR2 SNEGSKA (reference sequence). The CDR3 region is CSARDFRGSTDTQYF. DNA of the CDR3: TGCAGTGCTAGAGACTTCCGGGGTAGCACAGATACGCAGTATTTT.

This clonotype was seen a handful of times. The chain employs TRBV10-3 and TRBJ1-4; TRBD1 matches at 10 bases. The trim removed 5 bases at V and 5 bases at J, leaving 5 bases unmatched. Germline loops: CDR1 ENHRY, CDR2 SYGVKD. This CDR3 contains 15 residues. CDR3 DNA: TGTGCCATCAGTCCGACGGACAGGGGGAATGAAAAACTGTTTTTT. Its protein product is CAISPTDRGNEKLFF.

This clonotype was detected many times. The chain couples TRBV5-1 to TRBJ2-7; a weak D match, TRBD2 (6 bases). The V end was cut by 4 bases, the J end by 5 bases, with 10 bases between. The germline V gene encodes CDR1 SGHRS and CDR2 YFSETQ. CDR3 length: 12 amino acids. CDR3: CASSTRGNEQYF. The CDR3 DNA reads as TGCGCCAGCAGCACCCGCGGGAACGAGCAGTACTTC. The whole variable domain, filled in from reference TRBV5-1 and TRBJ2-7, reads KAGVTQTPRYLIKTRGQQVTLSCSPISGHRSVSWYQQTPGQGLQFLFEYFSETQRNKGNFPGRFSGRQFSNSRSEMNVSTLELGDSALYLCASSTRGNEQYFGPGTRLTVT.

The CDR3 is CASSMIQGDGYTF. CDR3 in DNA: TGTGCCAGCAGTATGATTCAGGGAGATGGCTACACCTTC. This sequence joins TRBV27 and TRBJ1-2; tentative D call: TRBD1 (5 bases). The CDR3 length is 13 residues. V was trimmed by 5 bases and J by 6 bases, leaving 13 bases between them. CDR1 MNHEY and CDR2 SMNVEV come from the germline V gene (reference sequence).

This clonotype has more than one count but fewer than ten. The chain combines TRBV11-3 with TRBJ2-7; possible D gene TRBD1, 5 bases. Trimming left V 5 bases short and J 2 bases short, with 13 bases between. The CDR3 sequence is 14 residues long. Looked up from germline, CDR1 is SGHNT and CDR2 is YENEEA. CDR3 nucleotides: TGTGCCAGCAGCCGAAAGGGGCATACCTACGAGCAGTACTTC. The encoded protein is CASSRKGHTYEQYF.

The V gene is TRBV30, the J gene TRBJ2-2; 7 nucleotides line up with TRBD1. CDR1 and CDR2 (germline): GTSNPN, SVGIG (reference sequence). The CDR3 is 11 amino acids. V gave up 7 bases and J gave up 7 bases; unmatched junction bases: 3. The CDR3 spells CASGGNGELFF. CDR3 DNA: TGTGCCTCAGGGGGAAACGGGGAGCTGTTTTTT.

The CDR3 is CSVGDAGAPYNEQFF. CDR3 nucleotides: TGCAGCGTTGGGGACGCGGGGGCCCCATACAATGAGCAGTTCTTC. The chain joins TRBV29-1 to TRBJ2-1; weak D call: TRBD2 (7 bases). This CDR3 comprises 15 residues. The ends were cut back, 4 bases at V and 4 bases at J, with 17 bases in the middle. Germline V lookup: CDR1 SQVTM, CDR2 ANQGSEA.

The table lists this clonotype with many counts. This chain links TRBV7-2 with TRBJ2-7; no clear D. Trimming pared 1 base from V and 6 bases from J, leaving 13 bases between. The CDR3 covers 14 residues. Per germline, CDR1 SGHTA and CDR2 FQGNSA. CDR3 amino acids: CASSLDVPSSEQYF. As DNA, the CDR3 is TGTGCCAGCAGCTTAGACGTCCCGTCTTCCGAGCAGTACTTC.

At least ten counts were recorded for this clonotype. The gene calls are TRBV28 and TRBJ2-5; D unresolved. The CDR3 runs 13 residues. V dropped 5 bases and J dropped 1 base, with 8 bases sitting between them. Germline CDR1 reads MDHEN; CDR2 reads SYDVKM. CDR3 in DNA: TGTGCCAGCAGTCCGAAGTTCCAAGAGACCCAGTACTTC. Translating gives CASSPKFQETQYF.

This clonotype was detected a few times. The chain employs TRBV15 and TRBJ2-7; D is ambiguous. Germline V gene data show CDR1 as LNHNV and CDR2 as YYDKDF (reference sequence). Between the trimmed V and J ends, which lost 0 bases and 0 bases, there was a span of 9 bases. The CDR3 is 15 amino acids. DNA of the CDR3: TGTGCCACCAGCAGAGATATTGGCAGCTCCTACGAGCAGTACTTC. It is translated as CATSRDIGSSYEQYF.

The rearrangement links TRBV7-2 to TRBJ1-1, with TRBD1 matching 9 bases. Losses at the gene ends were 3 bases for V and 1 base for J; bases not matched to a gene: 6. This CDR3 is 16 amino acids long. CDR1 and CDR2 (germline): SGHTA, FQGNSA. CDR3 region: CASSFSTGGTNTEAFF. The CDR3 nucleotides read TGTGCCAGCAGCTTCTCGACAGGGGGAACGAACACTGAAGCTTTCTTT.

This clonotype has a count of ten or more. The CDR3 DNA sequence: TGTGCCAGCAGTTTGTACCCGACTAGCGGGCCTCTTCCCTACAATGAGCAGTTCTTC. Translation: CASSLYPTSGPLPYNEQFF. The rearrangement links TRBV27 to TRBJ2-1; 10 positions match TRBD2. V trimming: 3 bases; J trimming: 2 bases; junction bases outside the gene matches: 13. Germline V CDR1 and CDR2: MNHEY, SMNVEV (reference sequence). The CDR3 extends over 19 amino acids.

This clonotype has more than one count but fewer than ten. The chain carries TRBV12-3 or TRBV12-4 and TRBJ1-2, with D tentatively TRBD1 (5 bases). Deletions cut 7 bases from V and 6 bases from J, with 15 bases between. The CDR3 has 13 amino acids. DNA for the CDR3: TGTGCCAGCAACGCGGGCGTGGGGGATGGCTACACCTTC. Its protein is CASNAGVGDGYTF.